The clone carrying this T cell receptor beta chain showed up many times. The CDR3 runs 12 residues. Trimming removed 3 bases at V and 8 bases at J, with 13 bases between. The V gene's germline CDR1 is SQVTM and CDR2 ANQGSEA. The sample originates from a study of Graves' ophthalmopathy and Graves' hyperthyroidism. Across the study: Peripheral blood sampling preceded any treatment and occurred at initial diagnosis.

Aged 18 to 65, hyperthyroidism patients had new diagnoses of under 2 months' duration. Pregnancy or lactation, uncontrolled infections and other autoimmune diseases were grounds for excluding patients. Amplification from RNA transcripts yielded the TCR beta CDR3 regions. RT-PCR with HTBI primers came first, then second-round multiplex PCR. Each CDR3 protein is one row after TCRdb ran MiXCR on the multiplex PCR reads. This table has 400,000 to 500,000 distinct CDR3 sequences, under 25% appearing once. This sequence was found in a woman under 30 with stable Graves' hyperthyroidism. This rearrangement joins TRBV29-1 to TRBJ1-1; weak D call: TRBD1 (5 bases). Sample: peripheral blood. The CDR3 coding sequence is TGCAGCGTTGATCGGGGGAGTGGAGAAGCTTTCTTT. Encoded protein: CSVDRGSGEAFF.